This T cell receptor (beta chain) was observed in a study of beta chain features in type 1 diabetes. This clone was seen many times. Trimming shortened V by 0 bases and J by 7 bases, and 15 bases separated the two germline ends. Germline CDR1 reads MGHRA; CDR2 reads YSYEKL. This CDR3 contains 15 residues. The isolated RNA, all of it, was reverse transcribed, so expressed TCRB transcripts were what got sequenced. TCRdb keeps only in-frame clones here, not all; method: immunoSEQ multiplex PCR. Counted here are roughly 250,000 clones, 9% to 10% occurring once; the ten biggest clones make up about 0.037%. All of the sorted populations showed purity greater than 95%.

Sequencing was carried out using naive CD4+ T cells from blood. The rearrangement links TRBV4-1 to TRBJ2-5; a weak D match, TRBD1 (6 bases). The receptor was isolated from a woman aged 18-29 years in good health. The CDR3: CASSQEMQGGRTQYF. CDR3 bases: TGCGCCAGCAGCCAAGAGATGCAAGGGGGTAGGACCCAGTACTTC.